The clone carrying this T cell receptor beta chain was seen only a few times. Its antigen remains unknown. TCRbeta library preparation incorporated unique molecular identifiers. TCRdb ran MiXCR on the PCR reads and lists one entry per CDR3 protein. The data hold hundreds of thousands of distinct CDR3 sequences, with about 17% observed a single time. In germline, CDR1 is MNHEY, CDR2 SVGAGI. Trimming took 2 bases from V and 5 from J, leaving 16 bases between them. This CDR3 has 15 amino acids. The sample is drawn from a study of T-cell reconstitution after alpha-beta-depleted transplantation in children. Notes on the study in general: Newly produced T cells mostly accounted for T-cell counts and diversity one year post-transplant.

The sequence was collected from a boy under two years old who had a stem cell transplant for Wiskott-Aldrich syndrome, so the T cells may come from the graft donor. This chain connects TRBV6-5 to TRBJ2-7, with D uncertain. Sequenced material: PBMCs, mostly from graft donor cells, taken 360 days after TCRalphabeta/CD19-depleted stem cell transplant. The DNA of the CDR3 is TGTGCCAGCAGTTACACCAGGCCCCCCGGTGACGAGCAGTACTTC. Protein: CASSYTRPPGDEQYF.